A single sample gave rise to the 2 T cell receptor beta chains below, sequenced in a study of cytomegalovirus exposure and HLA in healthy donors. Amplification used 60 Vbeta primers and 13 Jbeta primers. The repertoire was sequenced with immunoSEQ multiplex PCR; TCRdb's copy has only in-frame clones and lacks some. Of 150,000 to 180,000 clones listed, roughly 72% are singletons. The specimen sequenced was PBMCs. These receptors were collected from a man aged 25 to 40 in good health and CMV-seronegative.

The chain has TRBV19 and TRBJ1-4; tentatively, D is TRBD1 (6 bases). CDR1 LNHDA and CDR2 SQIVND come from the germline V gene (reference sequence). The ends were cut back, 6 bases at V and 3 bases at J, with 17 bases in the middle. The CDR3 is 16 amino acids. The CDR3: CASSTGFDVSNEKLFF. CDR3 sequence (DNA): TGTGCCAGTAGCACAGGGTTTGATGTGTCTAATGAAAAACTGTTTTTT.

Comments on this clone: This CDR3 is also generated by other DNA sequences in the sample. The chain couples TRBV18 to TRBJ1-2; D is perhaps TRBD1 (6 bases). V shed 3 bases and J shed 5 bases, with 10 bases lying between them. The CDR3 consists of 13 residues. Germline assignment: CDR1 KGHSH and CDR2 LQKENI. The CDR3 DNA reads as TGTGCCAGCTCACCCGGACAGAGTTATGGCTACACCTTC. Translation gives CASSPGQSYGYTF.